This TCR beta chain appears in the sequencing data of a study of vaccination and CD4 T cells after COVID-19. CD4+ T cells that had been cultured provided DNA sequenced with the Oncomine TCR Beta short-read assay. TCRdb reprocessed the PCR reads via MiXCR and lists one record per CDR3 protein. The sample carries approximately 3,800 distinct CDR3 sequences, roughly 77% recorded once. Indicated treatment: roughly 11-day PBMC culture with coronavirus spike peptide pools or control peptides (ViraFEST assay). During the years 2011-2018, before the COVID-19 pandemic, the unexposed donor's CD4+ T cells were collected. Researchers reported culturing 2 million or so PBMCs per well with approximately 10 IU/ml IL-2 and 8 to 10 ug/ml peptide pools. On this clonotype itself: The antigen remains undetermined.

This CDR3 is 14 amino acids long. V lost 1 base and J lost 3, with 10 bases in between. CDR1 and CDR2 from the germline V gene are DFQATT and SNEGSKA (reference sequence). J is TRBJ1-5 and V is TRBV20-1, with D possibly matching TRBD1 (5 bases). Input material: CD4+ T cells from blood, cultured in vitro. This receptor was taken from a human donor in good health. Here the CDR3 DNA reads TGCAGTGCTAGAGGGGACGCCTACAATCAGCCCCAGCATTTT. It codes for CSARGDAYNQPQHF.